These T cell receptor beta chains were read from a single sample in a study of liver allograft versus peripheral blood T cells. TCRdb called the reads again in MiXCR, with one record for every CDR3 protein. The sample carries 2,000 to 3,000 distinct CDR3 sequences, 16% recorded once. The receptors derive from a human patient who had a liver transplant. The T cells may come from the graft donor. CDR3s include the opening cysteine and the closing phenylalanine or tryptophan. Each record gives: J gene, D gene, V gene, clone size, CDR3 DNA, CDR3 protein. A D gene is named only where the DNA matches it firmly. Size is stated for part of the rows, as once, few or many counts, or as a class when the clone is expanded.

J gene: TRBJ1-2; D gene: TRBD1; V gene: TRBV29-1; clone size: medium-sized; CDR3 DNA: TGCAGCGGACAGGGGGCTAACTATGGCTACACCTTC; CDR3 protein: CSGQGANYGYTF
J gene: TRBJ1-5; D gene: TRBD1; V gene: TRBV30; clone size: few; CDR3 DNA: TGTGCCTGGAGTACCCGGACAGGGGGCAATCAGCCCCAGCATTTT; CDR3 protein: CAWSTRTGGNQPQHF
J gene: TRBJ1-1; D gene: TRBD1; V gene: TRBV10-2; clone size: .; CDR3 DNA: TGCGCCAGCAGACCCGTCAGGGGGGGCTATTGGAATGAAGCTTTCTTT; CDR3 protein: CASRPVRGGYWNEAFF
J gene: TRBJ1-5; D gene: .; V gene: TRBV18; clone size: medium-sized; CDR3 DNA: TGTGCCAGCTCACTAGCCGTTCGCAATCAGCCCCAGCATTTT; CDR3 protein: CASSLAVRNQPQHF
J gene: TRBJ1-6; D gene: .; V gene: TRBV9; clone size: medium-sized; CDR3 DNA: TGTGCCAGCAGCGTATTGGGAACCTATAATTCACCCCTCCACTTT; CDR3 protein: CASSVLGTYNSPLHF
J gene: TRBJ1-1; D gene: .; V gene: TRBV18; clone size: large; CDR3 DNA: TGTGCCAGCTCACCCTCCGGGGGAACTGAAGCTTTCTTT; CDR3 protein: CASSPSGGTEAFF
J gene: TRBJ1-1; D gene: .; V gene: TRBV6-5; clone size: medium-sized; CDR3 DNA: TGTGCCCGTCATGGAGGGCCTGAAGCTTTCTTT; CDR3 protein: CARHGGPEAFF
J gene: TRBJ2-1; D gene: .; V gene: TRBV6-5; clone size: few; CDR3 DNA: TGTGCCAGCAGAACGGGGGACAATGAGCAGTTCTTC; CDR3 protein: CASRTGDNEQFF
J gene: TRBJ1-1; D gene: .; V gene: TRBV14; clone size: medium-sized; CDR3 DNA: TGTGCCAGCAGCCAAGATCGCGGGCACATGAACACTGAAGCTTTCTTT; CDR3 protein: CASSQDRGHMNTEAFF
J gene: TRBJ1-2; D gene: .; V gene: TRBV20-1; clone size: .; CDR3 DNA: TGCAGTGCTGGGGGAGTCCGAACAAGTCCGAACTATGGCTACACCTTC; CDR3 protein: CSAGGVRTSPNYGYTF
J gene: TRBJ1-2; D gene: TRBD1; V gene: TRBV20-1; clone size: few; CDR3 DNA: TGCAGTGCTCGACAGGGGGCCTTGGGCTACACCTTC; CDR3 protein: CSARQGALGYTF
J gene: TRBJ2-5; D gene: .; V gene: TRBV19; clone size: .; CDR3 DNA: TGTGCCACCGCCCTCGGGTACCAAGAGACCCAGTACTTC; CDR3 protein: CATALGYQETQYF
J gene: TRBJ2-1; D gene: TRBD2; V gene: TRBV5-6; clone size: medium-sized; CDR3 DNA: TGTGCCAGCAGCTTGGGACTAGCGGGAGTGAGTAATGAGCAGTTCTTC; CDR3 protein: CASSLGLAGVSNEQFF
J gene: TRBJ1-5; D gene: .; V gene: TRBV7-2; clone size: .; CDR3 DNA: TGTGCCAGCAGCTCTACGTCTGGGAATCAGCCCCAGCATTTT; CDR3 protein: CASSSTSGNQPQHF
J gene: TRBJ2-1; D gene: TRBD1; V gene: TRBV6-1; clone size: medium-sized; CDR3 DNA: TGTGCCAGCAGTGAAGAGGAGGGACAGGGTGGGGATGAGCAGTTCTTC; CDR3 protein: CASSEEEGQGGDEQFF
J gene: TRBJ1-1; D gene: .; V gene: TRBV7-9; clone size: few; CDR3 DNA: TGTGCCAGCATAGGGGGACTATCAAACACTGAAGCTTTCTTT; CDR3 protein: CASIGGLSNTEAFF
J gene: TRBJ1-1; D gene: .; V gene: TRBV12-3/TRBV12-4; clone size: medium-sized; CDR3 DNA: TGTGCCAGCAGTTTTCCGGCTGTTGAAGCTTTCTTT; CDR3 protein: CASSFPAVEAFF
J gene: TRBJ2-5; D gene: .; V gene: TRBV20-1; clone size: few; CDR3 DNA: TGCAGCCCGAGGGGGGACCTCGATACCCAGTACTTC; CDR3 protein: CSPRGDLDTQYF
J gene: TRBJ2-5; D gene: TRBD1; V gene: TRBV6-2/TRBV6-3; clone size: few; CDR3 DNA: TGTGCCAGCAGACGCACAGGGGCAGGAGAGGAGACCCAGTACTTC; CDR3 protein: CASRRTGAGEETQYF
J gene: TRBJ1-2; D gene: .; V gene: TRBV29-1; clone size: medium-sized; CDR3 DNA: TGCAGCGTTGCGGGGGCCTCAAACTATGGCTACACCTTC; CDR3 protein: CSVAGASNYGYTF
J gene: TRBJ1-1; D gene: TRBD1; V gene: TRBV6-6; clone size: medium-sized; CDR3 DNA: TGTGCCATCAGGACAGGGGGCGGGGGGACTGAAGCTTTCTTT; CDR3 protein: CAIRTGGGGTEAFF
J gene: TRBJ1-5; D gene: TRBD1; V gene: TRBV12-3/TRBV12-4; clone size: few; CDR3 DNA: TGTGCCAGCAGTGAAGCAGGGGGCCGTCAGCCCCAGCATTTT; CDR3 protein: CASSEAGGRQPQHF
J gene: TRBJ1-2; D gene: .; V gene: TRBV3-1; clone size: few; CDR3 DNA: TGTGCCAGCAGCCCGCCGACACCGCTAGGCTACACCTTC; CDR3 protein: CASSPPTPLGYTF
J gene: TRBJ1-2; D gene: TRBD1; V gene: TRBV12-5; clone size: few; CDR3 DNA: TGTGCTAGTGGTTTGGTAAAATCAGGGGGCTCTAACTATGGCTACACCTTC; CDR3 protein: CASGLVKSGGSNYGYTF